These 27 T cell receptor beta chains originate from one sample sequenced in a study of beta chain features in type 1 diabetes. Study results and limitations: People with Type 1 diabetes carried modestly yet significantly shorter TCRB CDR3s in all four CD4+ subsets.

Their recognized antigens are unknown. Expressed TCRB transcripts were sequenced because the isolated RNA had all been reverse transcribed beforehand. This table comes from immunoSEQ multiplex PCR, and its TCRdb copy is limited to in-frame clones, with some not included. Of 400,000 or so clones listed, over 9% are singletons. The sample taken for sequencing was central memory CD4+ T cells from blood. Receptors originate from a man in his thirties or forties with type 1 diabetes.

The CDR3 nucleotides are TGTGCCAGCAGCCCCGGGGCAGCTACTTACAATGAGCAGTTCTTC. This encodes CASSPGAATYNEQFF. The chain recombines TRBV6-6 with TRBJ2-1; D could derive from TRBD1 or TRBD2 (5 bases each). The CDR3 loop spans 15 amino acids. CDR1 and CDR2 from the germline V gene are MNHNY and SVGAGI (reference sequence). V was clipped by 6 bases and J by 4 bases, with 16 bases between them.

This clone was seen ten or more times. The chain links TRBV27 to TRBJ2-3, with D hard to call. Per germline, CDR1 MNHEY and CDR2 SMNVEV (reference sequence). This CDR3 has 14 residues. Trimming removed 6 bases at V and 1 base at J, with 11 bases between. The CDR3 sequence: CASRSIQGTDTQYF. CDR3 DNA sequence: TGTGCCAGCAGATCCATTCAGGGCACAGATACGCAGTATTTT.

This clone was observed a handful of times. The rearrangement links TRBV7-8 to TRBJ1-5; D may be TRBD1 (5 bases). The V end was cut by 6 bases, the J end by 6 bases, with 18 bases between. CDR1 and CDR2 (germline): SGHVS, FQNEAQ. This CDR3 is built from 15 residues. The CDR3 bases are TGTGCCAGCAGTCCTAACCCAGGGCTCGGTCAGCCCCAGCATTTT. Residues: CASSPNPGLGQPQHF.

The chain has TRBV6-5 and TRBJ1-2; D remains ambiguous. Trimming stripped 5 bases from V and 5 bases from J, with 6 bases between. The CDR3 runs to 11 residues. Germline V gives CDR1 MNHEY, CDR2 SVGAGI. DNA for the CDR3: TGTGCCAGCAGTGATATTTATGGCTACACCTTC. The encoded protein is CASSDIYGYTF.

This clone occurred a few times. The chain uses TRBV28 and TRBJ2-7, with a weak D call TRBD1 (5 bases). V gave up 1 base and J gave up 0 bases, with 13 bases separating them. Germline CDR1 MDHEN, CDR2 SYDVKM. The CDR3 loop spans 16 amino acids. The CDR3 nucleotides read TGTGCCAGCAGTTTATCGGACAACTACGGCTCCTACGAGCAGTACTTC. Encoded protein: CASSLSDNYGSYEQYF. The whole variable domain, remainder taken from reference TRBV28 and TRBJ2-7, is DVKVTQSSRYLVKRTGEKVFLECVQDMDHENMFWYRQDPGLGLRLIYFSYDVKMKEKGDIPEGYSVSREKKERFSLILESASTNQTSMYLCASSLSDNYGSYEQYFGPGTRLTVT.

This clone was found a few times. This chain connects TRBV13 to TRBJ1-2; 7 nucleotides match TRBD1. The CDR3 is 15 residues long. V was pared by 2 bases and J by 6 bases, with 9 bases of the junction left unmatched. Germline V gene lookup returns CDR1 PRHDT and CDR2 FYEKMQ (reference sequence). CDR3: CASSLLNRGGNGYTF. DNA for the CDR3: TGTGCCAGCAGCTTATTGAACAGGGGTGGGAATGGCTACACCTTC. The whole variable domain, filled in from reference TRBV13 and TRBJ1-2, reads AAGVIQSPRHLIKEKRETATLKCYPIPRHDTVYWYQQGPGQDPQFLISFYEKMQSDKGSIPDRFSAQQFSDYHSELNMSSLELGDSALYFCASSLLNRGGNGYTFGSGTRLTVV.

The J gene is TRBJ1-3, the V gene TRBV5-8; no clear D. Per germline, CDR1 SGHTS and CDR2 YDEGEE. The CDR3 is made up of 14 amino acids. Trimming left V 5 bases short and J 0 bases short, with 9 bases between. CDR3 loop: CASRSQLSGNTIYF. For the CDR3, the DNA is TGTGCCAGCAGATCGCAGCTCTCTGGAAACACCATATATTTT.

Points on this clone: Mismatch with germline at one junction end may stem from a read error. The V gene is TRBV23-1, the J gene TRBJ2-1; D is uncertain. TRBV23-1 is given ORF status, its function remaining uncertain. This CDR3 region has 11 residues. This chain's CDR3 is CASSQWREQFF. The CDR3 DNA follows: TGCGCCAGCAGCCAATGGCGAGAGCAGTTCTTC.

The V gene is TRBV5-8, the J gene TRBJ1-2, with D unresolved. Trimming stripped 1 base from V and 3 bases from J, with 13 bases between. From germline, CDR1 is SGHTS and CDR2 YDEGEE. The CDR3 spans 15 residues. CDR3 coding DNA: TGTGCCAGCAGCTTGAAGCTCGGCGGATACTATGGCTACACCTTC. Protein product: CASSLKLGGYYGYTF.

The V call is TRBV23-1, the J call TRBJ2-7; 7 positions agree with TRBD1. TRBV23-1 is marked as an open reading frame, function uncertain. J was trimmed by 5 bases and V by 6 bases; bases with no gene match: 10. CDR3 length: 14 residues. Here the CDR3 reads CASRERQGIHEQYF. The CDR3 region has the DNA TGCGCCAGCAGAGAGAGACAGGGCATCCACGAGCAGTACTTC.

This clone was seen at least ten times. The CDR3: CASSPGRLLNEKLFF. Written as DNA, the CDR3 is TGTGCCAGCAGTCCCGGGAGATTACTCAATGAAAAACTGTTTTTT. The rearrangement links TRBV28 to TRBJ1-4, with D unresolved. Germline V gene sequence: CDR1 MDHEN, CDR2 SYDVKM. V lost 5 bases, J lost 5 bases, and 15 bases lay in between. This CDR3 spans 15 amino acids.

The table lists this clone with a few counts. This chain joins TRBV15 and TRBJ1-3; 7 nucleotides line up with TRBD1. Germline V lookup: CDR1 LNHNV, CDR2 YYDKDF (reference sequence). Trimming took 6 bases from V and 4 from J; bases not matched to a gene: 15. This CDR3 region has 17 residues. DNA for the CDR3: TGTGCCACCAGAAAGCTGGGGTTCGGGGACAGCGGAAACACCATATATTTT. The encoded protein is CATRKLGFGDSGNTIYF.

This clone was recorded a few times. The chain combines TRBV28 with TRBJ1-4; D possibly corresponds to TRBD1 (5 bases). Germline CDR1 reads MDHEN; CDR2 reads SYDVKM. V lost 5 bases to trimming and J lost 10 bases, with 17 bases between them. The CDR3 is 14 amino acids. The CDR3 bases are TGTGCCAGCAGTGGCCGGGCAGGGTATGCAAAACTGTTTTTT. Residues: CASSGRAGYAKLFF.

This clone was observed a handful of times. The gene calls are TRBV18 and TRBJ2-6; no clear D gene. CDR3 length equals 14 residues. The V gene's germline CDR1 is KGHSH and CDR2 LQKENI. V was trimmed by 6 bases and J by 4 bases, leaving 10 bases between them. This CDR3 reads CASSAYSGANVLTF. CDR3 DNA: TGTGCCAGCTCCGCCTATTCAGGGGCCAACGTCCTGACTTTC.

This clone was observed a few times. The genes are TRBV27 and TRBJ2-2; no clear D. The CDR3 extends over 14 amino acids. Trimming removed 5 bases from V and 5 bases from J, with 12 bases in between. Germline lookup yields CDR1 MNHEY and CDR2 SMNVEV (reference sequence). CDR3 coding DNA: TGTGCCAGCAGTGCCGCTGGGTATACCGGGGAGCTGTTTTTT. This translates into CASSAAGYTGELFF.

The V and J genes are TRBV7-2 and TRBJ1-1, with TRBD1 matching over 8 bases. There are 14 residues in the CDR3. With 1 base clipped from V and 4 bases from J, the junction kept 2 bases outside the gene matches. Germline-derived CDR1 and CDR2 are SGHTA and FQGNSA. The DNA for the CDR3 is TGTGCCAGCAGCTTAGGACAGGGGAGCACTGAAGCTTTCTTT. Translation: CASSLGQGSTEAFF.

The chain recombines TRBV23-1 with TRBJ1-5; the D is unclear. TRBV23-1 is designated an ORF whose function remains uncertain. Deletions cut 5 bases from V and 6 bases from J, with 17 bases between. The CDR3 covers 15 residues. CDR3 nucleotides: TGCGCCAGCAGTTCCCAAAGACTGCCCTCTCAGCCCCAGCATTTT. Translation: CASSSQRLPSQPQHF.

V gene TRBV6-6 combines with J gene TRBJ2-1, with D possibly matching TRBD2 (6 bases). The CDR3 runs to 14 residues. Germline V gene lookup returns CDR1 MNHNY and CDR2 SVGAGI (reference sequence). V lost 6 bases and J 10 bases, leaving 19 bases between the germline ends. The CDR3 here is CASRPQPSAREQFF. Written as DNA, the CDR3 is TGTGCCAGCAGGCCCCAACCTAGCGCCAGAGAGCAGTTCTTC.

This clone showed up many times. Compared with germline, one end of the junction differs, possibly owing to a read error. V usage is TRBV7-2 and J usage is TRBJ2-7; maybe TRBD1 (5 bases). The CDR3 has 15 amino acids. From germline, CDR1 is SGHTA and CDR2 FQGNSA. Written as DNA, the CDR3 is TGTGCCAGCAGCTTAGGTCAGGGCAGTTCCTCCGAGCAGTACTTC. Translated, it gives CASSLGQGSSSEQYF.

The genes are TRBV28 and TRBJ1-5; no definite D call. V dropped 2 bases and J dropped 9 bases, with 11 bases sitting between them. Germline CDR1 MDHEN, CDR2 SYDVKM. This CDR3 is 13 amino acids long. As DNA, the CDR3 is TGTGCCAGCAGTTTAGAATCGGGGAGGCCCCAGCATTTT. Encoded protein: CASSLESGRPQHF.

At least ten counts were recorded for this clone. The chain has TRBV7-3 and TRBJ2-1, with D perhaps matching TRBD2 (6 bases). The CDR3 runs to 15 residues. Deletions cut 5 bases from V and 4 bases from J, with 15 bases between. Germline V CDR1 and CDR2: SGHTA, FQGTGA. The CDR3 DNA is TGTGCCAGCAGCCTACGGAGGGCTTCGTACAATGAGCAGTTCTTC. Translated: CASSLRRASYNEQFF.

This clone appeared many times. DNA for the CDR3: TGTGCCAGCAGCGTCACCCTAGGGCAGGGCCCCAATGAGCAGTTCTTC. This sequence encodes CASSVTLGQGPNEQFF. The J gene is TRBJ2-1, the V gene TRBV7-9; possibly TRBD1 for D (5 bases). The CDR3 totals 16 residues. From germline, CDR1 is SEHNR and CDR2 FQNEAQ (reference sequence). V was shortened by 5 bases and J by 6 bases, with 20 bases between the two germline ends.

The V call is TRBV2, the J call TRBJ1-5, with no clear D. The CDR3 loop spans 13 amino acids. The germline CDR1 and CDR2 sequences are SNHLY and FYNNEI. Trimming left V 4 bases short and J 9 bases short, with 13 bases between. For the CDR3, the DNA is TGTGCCAGCAGTGTAGCCCCCATCCGGCCCCAGCATTTT. Translated: CASSVAPIRPQHF. The full variable domain, completed using reference TRBV2 and TRBJ1-5, is EPEVTQTPSHQVTQMGQEVILRCVPISNHLYFYWYRQILGQKVEFLVSFYNNEISEKSEIFDDQFSVERPDGSNFTLKIRSTKLEDSAMYFCASSVAPIRPQHFGDGTRLSIL.

This clone was picked up a small number of times. The rearrangement links TRBV4-3 to TRBJ1-5; possible D gene TRBD1, 6 bases. Trimming removed 4 bases at V and 7 bases at J, with 17 bases between. The CDR3 totals 15 residues. Germline CDR1 and CDR2: LGHNA and YSLEER. CDR3 amino acids: CASSPRMTGEQPQHF. Here the CDR3 DNA reads TGCGCCAGCAGCCCGCGTATGACAGGCGAACAGCCCCAGCATTTT.

V usage is TRBV6-1 and J usage is TRBJ2-7, with no clear D. Germline lookup yields CDR1 MNHNS and CDR2 SASEGT. The CDR3 length is 14 residues. The germline V and J ends were trimmed by 4 bases and 1 base, with 11 bases remaining between them. The CDR3 reads CASSAQDGSYEQYF. For the CDR3, the DNA is TGTGCCAGCAGTGCCCAGGACGGGTCCTACGAGCAGTACTTC.

This clone was observed a handful of times. The chain couples TRBV5-6 to TRBJ2-5; D is undetermined. This CDR3 is 11 amino acids long. Between the trimmed V and J ends, which lost 0 bases and 5 bases, there was a span of 2 bases. Per the germline V gene, CDR1 is SGHDT and CDR2 is YYEEEE. Here the CDR3 reads CASSLDETQYF. In DNA, the CDR3 is TGTGCCAGCAGCTTGGATGAGACCCAGTACTTC.

This clone has just a few counts. The chain employs TRBV9 and TRBJ2-3, with 8 bases fitting TRBD2. V shed 1 base and J 1 base; nucleotides not matched to a gene: 2. Germline lookup yields CDR1 SGDLS and CDR2 YYNGEE. CDR3 size: 15 residues. In DNA, the CDR3 is TGTGCCAGCAGCGTAACGCGGGAGGGCACAGATACGCAGTATTTT. The encoded protein is CASSVTREGTDTQYF.